What follows are 28 T cell receptor beta chains derived from one specimen sequenced in a study of cytomegalovirus exposure and HLA in healthy donors. PCR primers comprised 60 Vbeta and 13 Jbeta primers. Sequencing was performed with immunoSEQ multiplex PCR; in TCRdb, only in-frame clones are kept and a portion is missing. The table shows more than 150,000 clones, with over 65% occurring only once. Sequences were obtained from PBMCs. These receptors were obtained from a man between 18 and 35 years old in good health and CMV-seronegative.

This clone was detected a few times. The chain combines TRBV27 with TRBJ2-7; a weak D match, TRBD2 (6 bases). CDR1 and CDR2 (germline): MNHEY, SMNVEV (reference sequence). V was clipped by 2 bases and J by 2 bases, with 13 bases between them. This CDR3 contains 15 residues. For the CDR3, the DNA is TGTGCCAGCAGTTTAAAAAGTGGGGGGACCTACGAGCAGTACTTC. Residues: CASSLKSGGTYEQYF.

The J gene is TRBJ1-5, the V gene TRBV19, with D possibly being TRBD1 (6 bases). The germline V gene encodes CDR1 LNHDA and CDR2 SQIVND (reference sequence). This CDR3 has 13 amino acids. Trimming took off 7 bases at V and 4 bases at J, with 11 bases between the two ends. CDR3 coding DNA: TGTGCCAGTATGGACAGAGAAAATCAGCCCCAGCATTTT. This codes for CASMDRENQPQHF.

This clone came up a few times. This CDR3 is CASSVRGAAGELFF. In DNA, the CDR3 is TGTGCCAGCAGCGTCCGGGGGGCGGCCGGGGAGCTGTTTTTT. The chain carries TRBV9 and TRBJ2-2; the D gene is possibly TRBD2 (7 bases). Germline CDR1 SGDLS, CDR2 YYNGEE. Trimming took off 2 bases at V and 6 bases at J, with 11 bases between the two ends. CDR3 size: 14 residues.

The chain links TRBV30 to TRBJ1-2, with D tentatively TRBD1 (5 bases). The CDR3 totals 12 residues. V was trimmed by 7 bases and J by 6 bases, leaving 15 bases between them. Germline V gene lookup returns CDR1 GTSNPN and CDR2 SVGIG (reference sequence). CDR3 DNA sequence: TGTGCCTACCCTCGACAGTACCATGGCTACACCTTC. This encodes CAYPRQYHGYTF.

In the case of this clone: Other DNA sequences in this sample translate to the same CDR3. The CDR3 reads CASSFGLAGPYEQYF. For the CDR3, the DNA is TGTGCCAGCAGTTTTGGGCTAGCGGGACCCTACGAGCAGTACTTC. The rearrangement joins TRBV28 to TRBJ2-7; 9 bases match TRBD2. Germline values: CDR1 MDHEN, CDR2 SYDVKM. The V gene end was trimmed by 3 bases and the J gene end by 2 bases; junction bases not matched to a gene: 5. This CDR3 is 15 amino acids long.

The chain couples TRBV19 to TRBJ2-6; 8 bases match TRBD1. The CDR3 contains 17 residues. Germline values: CDR1 LNHDA, CDR2 SQIVND (reference sequence). Germline trimming cut 9 bases from V and 3 bases from J; bases unmatched to any gene: 13. The CDR3 DNA reads as TGTGCCAGCCTCCGCGGACAGGGTGTCGGTGGGGCCAACGTCCTGACTTTC. Protein sequence: CASLRGQGVGGANVLTF.

V usage is TRBV11-2 and J usage is TRBJ1-1; D is ambiguous. CDR1 is SGHAT, CDR2 FQNNGV, per germline. The CDR3 covers 14 residues. V shed 1 base and J shed 1 base, with 7 bases lying between them. DNA for the CDR3: TGTGCCAGCAGCTTAGTAGGGAGGAACACTGAAGCTTTCTTT. It encodes CASSLVGRNTEAFF. The complete variable domain, with remaining parts taken from reference TRBV11-2 and TRBJ1-1, reads EAGVAQSPRYKIIEKRQSVAFWCNPISGHATLYWYQQILGQGPKLLIQFQNNGVVDDSQLPKDRFSAERLKGVDSTLKIQPAKLEDSAVYLCASSLVGRNTEAFFGQGTRLTVV.

The chain's CDR3 is CSARMREQYF. The DNA for the CDR3 is TGCAGTGCTAGAATGAGGGAGCAGTACTTC. The gene calls are TRBV20-1 and TRBJ2-7; D unresolved. CDR1 and CDR2 (germline): DFQATT, SNEGSKA (reference sequence). Trimming left V 2 bases short and J 7 bases short, with 6 bases between. This CDR3 has 10 residues.

This clone has just a few counts. The chain employs TRBV7-8 and TRBJ1-2; D not certain. Germline CDR1 reads SGHVS; CDR2 reads FQNEAQ. The length of the CDR3 is 13 residues. With 5 bases removed from V and 3 bases from J, the gap between germline ends came to 10 bases. CDR3 loop: CASSRRLDYGYTF. The CDR3 coding sequence is TGTGCCAGCAGCCGCAGGCTGGACTATGGCTACACCTTC.

CDR3 in amino acids: CASSLLWDSGGYTF. CDR3 DNA sequence: TGTGCCAGCAGTTTATTATGGGACAGTGGGGGCTACACCTTC. The chain combines TRBV27 with TRBJ1-2; 7 bases map to TRBD1. Looked up from germline, CDR1 is MNHEY and CDR2 is SMNVEV (reference sequence). Losses at the gene ends were 1 base for V and 8 bases for J; bases not matched to a gene: 7. The CDR3 extends over 14 amino acids.

J is TRBJ1-5 and V is TRBV7-2, with 7 bases identical to TRBD1. After removal of 4 bases from V and 0 bases from J, the junction contained 3 bases not matched to a gene. The length of the CDR3 is 15 residues. The germline gives CDR1 SGHTA, CDR2 FQGNSA. This CDR3 reads CASSSSGGSNQPQHF. The DNA of the CDR3 is TGTGCCAGCAGCTCCTCAGGGGGTAGCAATCAGCCCCAGCATTTT.

The chain employs TRBV11-2 and TRBJ2-5, with 10 bases matching TRBD2. This CDR3 is built from 15 residues. The ends lost 4 bases at V and 7 bases at J; junction bases unmatched: 9. CDR1 is SGHAT, CDR2 FQNNGV, per germline. The CDR3 DNA sequence: TGTGCCAGCAGCTGGACTAGCGGACATCAGGGGACCCAGTACTTC. This gives the protein CASSWTSGHQGTQYF.

A single count supports this clone. This chain joins TRBV6-5 and TRBJ1-4, with unresolved D. Germline V gene data show CDR1 as MNHEY and CDR2 as SVGAGI. The CDR3 is made up of 16 amino acids. Trimming shortened V by 0 bases and J by 8 bases, and 16 bases separated the two germline ends. The CDR3 bases are TGTGCCAGCAGTTACTCCACGGCGCCCGGGGAAGAAAAACTGTTTTTT. This encodes CASSYSTAPGEEKLFF.

A few counts support this clone. The chain couples TRBV19 to TRBJ2-7; 9 bases agree with TRBD2. The germline CDR1 and CDR2 sequences are LNHDA and SQIVND (reference sequence). J gave up 6 bases and V 1 base, and 4 bases lay outside the gene matches. The length of the CDR3 is 14 residues. CDR3 DNA sequence: TGTGCCAGTAGTATAGTCGGTAGCGGGAGCGAGCAGTACTTC. This codes for CASSIVGSGSEQYF.

The chain couples TRBV2 to TRBJ1-1; maybe TRBD1 (6 bases). Germline V CDR1 and CDR2: SNHLY, FYNNEI. CDR3 size: 13 residues. V lost 7 bases and J 11 bases, leaving 20 bases between the germline ends. In DNA form, the CDR3 reads TGTGCCAGCATCTCCCAGGGGCACAGGAGGGCTTTCTTT. This codes for CASISQGHRRAFF.

This clone appeared a few times. The chain is built from TRBV5-4 and TRBJ2-5, with 9 bases that match TRBD2. After removal of 1 base from V and 0 bases from J, the junction contained 4 bases not matched to a gene. CDR1 is SGHNT, CDR2 YYREEE, per germline (reference sequence). The CDR3 consists of 16 residues. The CDR3 sequence: CASSLSLAGYQETQYF. The CDR3 DNA reads TGTGCCAGCAGCTTGAGTCTAGCGGGGTACCAAGAGACCCAGTACTTC.

The chain combines TRBV5-1 with TRBJ2-7, with D possibly TRBD1 on 6 matching bases. The germline CDR1 and CDR2 sequences are SGHRS and YFSETQ. V was cut by 4 bases and J by 1 base, with 12 bases left in between. This CDR3 region has 14 residues. The CDR3 DNA reads TGCGCCAGCAGCCCCCAGGGGTCTTCCTACGAGCAGTACTTC. It is translated as CASSPQGSSYEQYF.

The chain uses TRBV18 and TRBJ2-4; the match to TRBD1 covers 10 bases. This CDR3 spans 14 amino acids. Germline CDR1 KGHSH, CDR2 LQKENI. Trimming took 3 bases from V and 8 from J; bases not matched to a gene: 4. The CDR3 DNA follows: TGTGCCAGCTCACCGGGACAGGGGCGGCACATTCAGTACTTC. The encoded protein is CASSPGQGRHIQYF.

The chain couples TRBV14 to TRBJ2-1; the match to TRBD2 covers 9 bases. The CDR3 totals 15 residues. The V gene's germline CDR1 is SGHDN and CDR2 FVKESK. V lost 4 bases and J lost 10; bases outside the gene matches: 11. For the CDR3, the DNA is TGTGCCAGCAGCCTGGGACTAGCCGGGAAAGGGGAGCAGTTCTTC. Translation: CASSLGLAGKGEQFF.

This clone turned up a few times. This chain uses TRBV6-5 with TRBJ1-2, with 9 bases fitting TRBD1. This CDR3 comprises 15 residues. Germline values: CDR1 MNHEY, CDR2 SVGAGI. The V segment lost 4 bases and the J segment 6 bases; nucleotides outside the gene matches: 9. For the CDR3, the DNA is TGTGCCAGCAGTTTTGCGGTGGACAGGGGAAATGGCTACACCTTC. Amino acid sequence: CASSFAVDRGNGYTF.

This clone was observed a handful of times. The rearrangement links TRBV5-1 to TRBJ1-2, with 10 positions matching TRBD1. Germline V lookup: CDR1 SGHRS, CDR2 YFSETQ. The length of the CDR3 is 15 residues. With V trimmed by 4 bases and J by 8 bases, 11 bases remained unmatched. Here the CDR3 reads CASSPGQGLTGGYTF. The CDR3 DNA reads as TGCGCCAGCAGCCCGGGACAGGGGCTCACAGGAGGCTACACCTTC.

This clone was seen a few times. The chain links TRBV19 to TRBJ2-2, with D tentatively TRBD1 (6 bases). Trimming stripped 2 bases from V and 0 bases from J, with 10 bases between. Germline values: CDR1 LNHDA, CDR2 SQIVND (reference sequence). This CDR3 contains 16 residues. CDR3 amino acids: CASSIYRVSNTGELFF. The CDR3 bases are TGTGCCAGTAGTATATACAGGGTTTCGAACACCGGGGAGCTGTTTTTT.

This clone was found a few times. This chain joins TRBV7-8 and TRBJ2-5; 10 nucleotides agree with TRBD2. The J call is uncertain, as TRBJ2-7 better fits the DNA end. The germline V gene encodes CDR1 SGHVS and CDR2 FQNEAQ. The CDR3 length is 17 residues. CDR3 region: CASSLESGGAGFYEQYF. The CDR3 region has the DNA TGTGCCAGCAGCTTAGAAAGCGGGGGGGCTGGTTTTTACGAGCAGTACTTC.

V and J are TRBV11-1 and TRBJ1-4; 7 nucleotides align to TRBD1. V shed 5 bases, J shed 4 bases, and the junction held 4 bases outside the gene matches. Per the germline V gene, CDR1 is SGHAT and CDR2 is FQDESV (reference sequence). CDR3 length: 14 amino acids. In DNA form, the CDR3 reads TGTGCCAGCAGCCCGGGACAGCTTAATGAAAAACTGTTTTTT. It translates to CASSPGQLNEKLFF.

This clone has a handful of counts. The chain carries TRBV9 and TRBJ1-2, with 7 bases fitting TRBD1. The CDR3 contains 15 residues. Trimming cost V 4 bases and J 2 bases; bases outside gene matches: 8. Germline V CDR1 and CDR2: SGDLS, YYNGEE. The CDR3 DNA is TGTGCCAGCAGCCTCACAGTGACAGGGAACTATGGCTACACCTTC. Translating gives CASSLTVTGNYGYTF.

The genes are TRBV13 and TRBJ2-3; D uncertain. The CDR3 consists of 15 residues. Germline lookup yields CDR1 PRHDT and CDR2 FYEKMQ (reference sequence). V dropped 9 bases and J dropped 5 bases, with 21 bases sitting between them. The CDR3 DNA sequence: TGTGCCAGTACTCCTTCCCCCTTTCGCGTAGATACGCAGTATTTT. This translates into CASTPSPFRVDTQYF. Using reference TRBV13 and TRBJ2-3 for the parts outside the CDR3, the full variable domain is AAGVIQSPRHLIKEKRETATLKCYPIPRHDTVYWYQQGPGQDPQFLISFYEKMQSDKGSIPDRFSAQQFSDYHSELNMSSLELGDSALYFCASTPSPFRVDTQYFGPGTRLTVL.

V and J are TRBV13 and TRBJ2-7, with 11 bases that match TRBD2. The CDR3 totals 15 residues. The J segment lost 11 bases and the V segment lost 2 bases, leaving 11 bases of the junction unmatched. The germline CDR1 and CDR2 sequences are PRHDT and FYEKMQ (reference sequence). The chain's CDR3 is CASSLRTSGPHSEYF. The DNA for the CDR3 is TGTGCCAGCAGCTTACGGACTAGCGGGCCCCATAGTGAGTACTTC.

The rearrangement joins TRBV4-1 to TRBJ2-1, with D hard to call. V lost 4 bases to trimming and J lost 10 bases, with 8 bases between them. Germline CDR1 is MGHRA and CDR2 is YSYEKL. The CDR3 spans 11 residues. The DNA for the CDR3 is TGCGCCAGCAGCCTTGGCCCCGAGCAGTTCTTC. Its protein is CASSLGPEQFF.